Listed below are T cell receptor beta chains from one sample, sequenced in a study of cytomegalovirus exposure and HLA in healthy donors. Assay used: immunoSEQ multiplex PCR; TCRdb lists only in-frame clones, some missing. The table records 150,000 to 200,000 clones, 65% to 70% of them present only once. Sequences were obtained from PBMCs. These receptors came from a woman between 18 and 29 years old in good health and CMV-seropositive. The conserved cysteine and the conserved F or W are not part of the CDR3 here.

len: 12
v_gene: TRBV7-2
j_gene: TRBJ2-5
CDR3aa: ASGGAGAWETQY

len: 13
v_gene: TRBV19
j_gene: TRBJ2-7
CDR3aa: ASSTGTGRPYEQY

len: 12
v_gene: TRBV5-4
j_gene: TRBJ2-3
CDR3aa: ASSLQGATDTQY

len: 11
v_gene: TRBV5-1
j_gene: TRBJ2-3
CDR3aa: ASSPPFTDTQY

len: 13
v_gene: TRBV28
j_gene: TRBJ2-5
CDR3aa: ASSTHRGLDETQY

len: 11
v_gene: TRBV6-5
j_gene: TRBJ2-1
CDR3aa: ASSYGLSSEQF

len: 15
v_gene: TRBV29-1
j_gene: TRBJ2-5
CDR3aa: SVGGGEAFNLQETQY

len: 11
v_gene: TRBV29-1
j_gene: TRBJ1-2
CDR3aa: SVEVTANYGYT

len: 11
v_gene: TRBV2
j_gene: TRBJ2-5
CDR3aa: ASRRGGYETQY

len: 11
v_gene: TRBV28
j_gene: TRBJ2-7
CDR3aa: ATWDRGPYEQY

len: 11
v_gene: TRBV6-6
j_gene: TRBJ1-3
CDR3aa: ASRSMGGNTIY

len: 13
v_gene: TRBV6-5
j_gene: TRBJ2-3
CDR3aa: ASRPLAGARDTQY

len: 14
v_gene: TRBV13
j_gene: TRBJ1-2
CDR3aa: ASSALYEGVHYGHT

len: 11
v_gene: TRBV7-6
j_gene: TRBJ2-2
CDR3aa: ASSVRQGRELF

len: 13
v_gene: TRBV15
j_gene: TRBJ2-7
CDR3aa: ATSRDPAGIYEQY

len: 14
v_gene: TRBV9
j_gene: TRBJ2-2
CDR3aa: ASSEGGTRDTGELF